This T cell receptor (beta chain) was obtained from a study of cytomegalovirus exposure and HLA in healthy donors. Primers: 60 Vbeta forward and 13 Jbeta reverse. Measured with immunoSEQ multiplex PCR; TCRdb has only the in-frame clones, and not every one. The table has around 160,000 clones, 80% to 85% seen once. CDR1 and CDR2 (germline): MNHNS, SASEGT. The CDR3 runs 13 residues. Deletions cut 6 bases from V and 3 bases from J, with 12 bases between. The V call is TRBV6-1, the J call TRBJ2-7, with D tentatively TRBD1 (6 bases). This sequence originates from a human donor in good health. Sample: PBMCs. CDR3 sequence: CASSGQTVYEQYF. CDR3 bases: TGTGCCAGCAGCGGACAGACTGTCTACGAGCAGTACTTC.